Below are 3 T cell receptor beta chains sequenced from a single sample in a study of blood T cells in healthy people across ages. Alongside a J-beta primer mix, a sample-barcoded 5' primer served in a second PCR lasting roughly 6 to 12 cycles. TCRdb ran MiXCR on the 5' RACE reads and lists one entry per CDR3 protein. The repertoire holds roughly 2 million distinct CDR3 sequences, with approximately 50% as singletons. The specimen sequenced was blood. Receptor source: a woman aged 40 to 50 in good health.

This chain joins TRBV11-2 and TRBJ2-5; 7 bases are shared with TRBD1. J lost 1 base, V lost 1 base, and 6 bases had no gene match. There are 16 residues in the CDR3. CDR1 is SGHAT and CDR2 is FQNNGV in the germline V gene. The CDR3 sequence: CASSLAGTVLQETQYF. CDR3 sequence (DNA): TGTGCCAGCAGCTTAGCCGGGACAGTCCTCCAAGAGACCCAGTACTTC. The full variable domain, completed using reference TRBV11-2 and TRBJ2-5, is EAGVAQSPRYKIIEKRQSVAFWCNPISGHATLYWYQQILGQGPKLLIQFQNNGVVDDSQLPKDRFSAERLKGVDSTLKIQPAKLEDSAVYLCASSLAGTVLQETQYFGPGTRLLVL.

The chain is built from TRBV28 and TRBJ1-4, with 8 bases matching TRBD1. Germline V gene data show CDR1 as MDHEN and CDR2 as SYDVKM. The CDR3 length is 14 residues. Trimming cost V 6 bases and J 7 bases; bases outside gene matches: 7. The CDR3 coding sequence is TGTGCCAGCAGGTCGACAGGGGTTGGTGAAAAACTGTTTTTT. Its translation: CASRSTGVGEKLFF.

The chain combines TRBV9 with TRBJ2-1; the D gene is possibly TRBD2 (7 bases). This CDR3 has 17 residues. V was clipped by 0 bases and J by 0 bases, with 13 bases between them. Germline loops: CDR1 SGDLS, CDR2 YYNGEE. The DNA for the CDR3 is TGTGCCAGCAGCGTAGGGGGGGGGCTTAGCTCCTACAATGAGCAGTTCTTC. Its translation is CASSVGGGLSSYNEQFF.